Here is one TCR beta chain with its context. The antigen is not known. The sample belongs to a study of cytomegalovirus exposure and HLA in healthy donors. General study findings and limits: Later findings reportedly placed an Asian-associated ancestry cluster below the approximately 650-donor mean for N-insertions. Some public TCRs appeared in many individuals, while most sequences were rare.

In the PCR, 60 Vbeta and 13 Jbeta primers were used. This table comes from immunoSEQ multiplex PCR, and its TCRdb copy is limited to in-frame clones, with some not included. The sample carries 150,000 to 200,000 clones, about three quarters recorded once. This CDR3 spans 15 amino acids. V gave up 6 bases and J gave up 1 base; unmatched junction bases: 6. Per germline, CDR1 MNHEY and CDR2 SVGAGI. Sequencing was done on a sample of PBMCs. This clonotype was obtained from a woman aged 40 to 49 in good health and CMV-seropositive. This sequence joins TRBV6-5 and TRBJ1-5, with 7 bases lining up with TRBD1. CDR3 in amino acids: CASRPTGASNQPQHF. The CDR3 DNA is TGTGCCAGCAGGCCCACAGGGGCGAGCAATCAGCCCCAGCATTTT.